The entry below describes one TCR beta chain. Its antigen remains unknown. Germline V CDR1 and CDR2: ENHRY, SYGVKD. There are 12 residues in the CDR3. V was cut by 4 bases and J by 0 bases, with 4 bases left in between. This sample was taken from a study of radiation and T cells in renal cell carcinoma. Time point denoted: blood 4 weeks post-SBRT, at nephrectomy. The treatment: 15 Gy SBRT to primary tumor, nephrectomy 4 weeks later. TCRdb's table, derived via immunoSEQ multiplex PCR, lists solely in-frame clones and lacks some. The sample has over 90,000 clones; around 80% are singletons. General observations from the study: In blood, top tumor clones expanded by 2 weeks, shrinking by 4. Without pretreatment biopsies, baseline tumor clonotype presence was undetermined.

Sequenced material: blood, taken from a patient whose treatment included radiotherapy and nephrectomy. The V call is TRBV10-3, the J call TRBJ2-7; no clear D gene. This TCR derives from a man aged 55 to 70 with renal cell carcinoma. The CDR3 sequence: CAISGPSYEQYF. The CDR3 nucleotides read TGTGCCATCAGTGGCCCCTCCTACGAGCAGTACTTC.